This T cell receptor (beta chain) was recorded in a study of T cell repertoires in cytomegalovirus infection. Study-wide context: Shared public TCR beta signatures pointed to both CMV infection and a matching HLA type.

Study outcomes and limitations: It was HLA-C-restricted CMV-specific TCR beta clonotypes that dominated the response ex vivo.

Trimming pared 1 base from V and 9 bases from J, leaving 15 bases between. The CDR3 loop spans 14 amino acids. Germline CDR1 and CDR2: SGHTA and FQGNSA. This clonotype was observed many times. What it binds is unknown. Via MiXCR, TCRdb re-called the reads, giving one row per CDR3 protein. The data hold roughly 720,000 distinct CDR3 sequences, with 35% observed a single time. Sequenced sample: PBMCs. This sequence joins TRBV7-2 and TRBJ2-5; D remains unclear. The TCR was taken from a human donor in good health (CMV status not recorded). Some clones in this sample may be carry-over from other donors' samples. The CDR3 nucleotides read TGTGCCAGCAGCTTAGAGAGCCCGAGTACCGCCCAGTACTTC. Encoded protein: CASSLESPSTAQYF.